The 10 T cell receptor beta chains listed next were all sequenced from one sample in a study of cytomegalovirus exposure and HLA in healthy donors. TCRdb keeps only in-frame clones here, not all; method: immunoSEQ multiplex PCR. The sample lists hundreds of thousands of clones; 75% to 90% were seen once. The sequenced sample consisted of PBMCs. Source of these receptors: a woman between 18 and 29 years old in good health and CMV-seronegative.

The chain uses TRBV29-1 and TRBJ2-1; 7 nucleotides line up with TRBD2. The CDR3 spans 14 residues. Germline CDR1 is SQVTM and CDR2 is ANQGSEA. V trimming: 6 bases; J trimming: 0 bases; junction bases outside the gene matches: 5. CDR3 nucleotide sequence: TGCAGCGTGGGAGGGGTGAGCTCCTACAATGAGCAGTTCTTC. It is translated as CSVGGVSSYNEQFF.

The chain has TRBV5-1 and TRBJ2-5; D might be TRBD1 (5 bases). Between the trimmed V and J ends, which lost 4 bases and 1 base, there was a span of 11 bases. The CDR3 covers 14 residues. Germline lookup yields CDR1 SGHRS and CDR2 YFSETQ. For the CDR3, the DNA is TGCGCCAGCAGCGGCCCTGGGGCCCAAGAGACCCAGTACTTC. As protein: CASSGPGAQETQYF.

V usage is TRBV7-3 and J usage is TRBJ2-3, with 8 bases matching TRBD1. From germline, CDR1 is SGHTA and CDR2 FQGTGA. The CDR3 extends over 15 amino acids. Trimming took 4 bases from V and 1 from J; bases not matched to a gene: 4. The CDR3: CASSWSGGGTDTQYF. CDR3 DNA: TGTGCCAGCAGCTGGTCAGGGGGCGGCACAGATACGCAGTATTTT. The full variable domain, completed using reference TRBV7-3 and TRBJ2-3, is GAGVSQTPSNKVTEKGKYVELRCDPISGHTALYWYRQSLGQGPEFLIYFQGTGAADDSGLPNDRFFAVRPEGSVSTLKIQRTERGDSAVYLCASSWSGGGTDTQYFGPGTRLTVL.

This chain joins TRBV6-5 and TRBJ2-1; 12 bases agree with TRBD2. V shed 2 bases and J 5 bases; nucleotides not matched to a gene: 4. The CDR3 runs 16 residues. Per the germline V gene, CDR1 is MNHEY and CDR2 is SVGAGI. CDR3 sequence reads: CASSYPGLAGHNEQFF. The CDR3 DNA follows: TGTGCCAGCAGTTACCCGGGACTAGCGGGCCACAATGAGCAGTTCTTC.

This chain joins TRBV7-9 and TRBJ2-1, with 9 nucleotides matching TRBD2. This CDR3 is 15 amino acids long. Germline V lookup: CDR1 SEHNR, CDR2 FQNEAQ (reference sequence). V trimming: 2 bases; J trimming: 5 bases; junction bases outside the gene matches: 4. CDR3 amino acids: CASSLLAGSNNEQFF. CDR3 nucleotides: TGTGCCAGCAGCTTACTAGCGGGGTCCAACAATGAGCAGTTCTTC.

This clone appeared a single time. This sequence joins TRBV6-5 and TRBJ2-1; TRBD2 matches 7 bases. This CDR3 contains 12 residues. The germline V gene encodes CDR1 MNHEY and CDR2 SVGAGI. V lost 5 bases, J lost 7 bases, and 2 bases stayed unmatched. CDR3 DNA sequence: TGTGCCAGCAGTACTAGCGAAAATGAGCAGTTCTTC. It codes for CASSTSENEQFF.

The chain carries TRBV6-4 and TRBJ2-3; 8 bases match TRBD2. CDR3 length: 15 amino acids. Germline-derived CDR1 and CDR2 are MRHNA and SNTAGT. The J segment lost 2 bases and the V segment lost 2 bases, leaving 3 bases of the junction unmatched. CDR3 coding DNA: TGTGCCAGCAGTGACGAAGCGGGAGACACAGATACGCAGTATTTT. Amino acids: CASSDEAGDTDTQYF.

This clone was seen just once. The rearrangement joins TRBV30 to TRBJ1-4; perhaps TRBD1 as D (5 bases). CDR3 length: 13 amino acids. The V end lost 7 bases, the J end lost 4 bases, and 13 bases lay between the germline ends. Germline CDR1 reads GTSNPN; CDR2 reads SVGIG (reference sequence). CDR3 region: CALSKGFNEKLFF. CDR3 sequence (DNA): TGTGCCTTATCAAAGGGGTTTAATGAAAAACTGTTTTTT.

The chain employs TRBV5-6 and TRBJ1-2, with D possibly TRBD1 on 6 matching bases. Germline V CDR1 and CDR2: SGHDT, YYEEEE. V lost 5 bases, J lost 5 bases, and 16 bases lay in between. The CDR3 has 14 amino acids. CDR3 in DNA: TGTGCCAGCAGTTTCAGGGGCGTAGGGTATGGCTACACCTTC. Protein: CASSFRGVGYGYTF.

The chain uses TRBV25-1 and TRBJ2-3; D gene unclear. This CDR3 has 17 amino acids. CDR1 is MGHDK and CDR2 is SYGVNS in the germline V gene. V lost 5 bases, J lost 2 bases, and 20 bases lay in between. The CDR3 here is CASSPHDDTRNTDTQYF. CDR3 nucleotides: TGTGCCAGCAGTCCTCATGATGACACAAGAAACACAGATACGCAGTATTTT. The whole variable domain, remainder taken from reference TRBV25-1 and TRBJ2-3, is EADIYQTPRYLVIGTGKKITLECSQTMGHDKMYWYQQDPGMELHLIHYSYGVNSTEKGDLSSESTVSRIRTEHFPLTLESARPSHTSQYLCASSPHDDTRNTDTQYFGPGTRLTVL.